The rows below give T cell receptor beta chains drawn from one sample of a study. TCRdb reprocessed the RT-PCR reads via MiXCR and lists one record per CDR3 protein. The sample gives about 680,000 distinct CDR3 sequences, more than 13% of which show up once; 3.6% is in the top ten. Source material: memory CD4+ T cells from blood. Receptors originate from a female donor in good health, serving as a healthy control. CDR3s include the opening cysteine and the closing phenylalanine or tryptophan. A D gene is named only where the DNA matches it firmly. Clone size is stated in some rows and not others, as once, few, many or a class when expanded.

>many|TRBJ2-5|TRBV7-7|-
CASSFGGRQETQYF
TGTGCTAGCAGCTTTGGGGGGAGACAAGAGACCCAGTACTTC
>-|TRBJ2-7|TRBV20-1|TRBD1
CSAPALDRAIHEQYF
TGCAGTGCCCCTGCCCTAGACAGGGCAATCCACGAGCAGTACTTC
>-|TRBJ2-2|TRBV7-2|-
CASSSKRNTGELFF
TGTGCCAGCAGCTCTAAGAGGAACACCGGGGAGCTGTTTTTT
>many|TRBJ2-7|TRBV5-1|TRBD1
CASSLDRGTYEQYF
TGTGCCAGCAGTTTAGACAGGGGAACCTACGAGCAGTACTTC
>-|TRBJ2-3|TRBV4-2|-
CASSQDKAITDTQYF
TGTGCCAGCAGCCAAGATAAGGCTATTACAGATACGCAGTATTTT
>-|TRBJ1-5|TRBV4-3|-
CASSQEQGMEGHQPQHF
TGCGCCAGCAGCCAAGAACAGGGAATGGAGGGCCATCAGCCCCAGCATTTT
>few|TRBJ1-4|TRBV28|-
CASSRLRGGRAVDEKLFF
TGTGCCAGCAGCCGACTCCGGGGGGGGCGAGCGGTTGATGAAAAACTGTTTTTT
>-|TRBJ1-1|TRBV7-3|-
CASSRGSANTEAFF
TGTGCCAGCAGCCGCGGCAGCGCGAACACTGAAGCTTTCTTT
>-|TRBJ2-5|TRBV6-1|-
CASSRTWAGQQETQYF
TGTGCCAGCAGCCGAACTTGGGCAGGCCAACAAGAGACCCAGTACTTC
>-|TRBJ1-2|TRBV15|TRBD1
CATSGAPGQFNYGYTF
TGTGCCACCAGCGGAGCCCCGGGACAGTTTAACTATGGCTACACCTTC
>-|TRBJ1-1|TRBV29-1|-
CSVVQEMNTEAFF
TGCAGCGTTGTACAGGAGATGAACACTGAAGCTTTCTTT
>few|TRBJ2-1|TRBV5-6|-
CASSLIHNEQFF
TGTGCCAGCAGCTTGATACACAATGAGCAGTTCTTC
>-|TRBJ2-1|TRBV18|TRBD1
CASSEGQGTLHEQFF
TGTGCCAGCTCAGAGGGACAGGGTACCCTACATGAGCAGTTCTTC
>-|TRBJ2-6|TRBV5-4|-
CASSPGGGGLSGANVLTF
TGTGCCAGCAGCCCCGGTGGAGGGGGACTCTCTGGGGCCAACGTCCTGACTTTC
>few|TRBJ2-1|TRBV25-1|TRBD2
CASSEYYTSGSGNEQFF
TGTGCCAGCAGTGAATATTACACTAGCGGGAGTGGCAATGAGCAGTTCTTC
>many|TRBJ1-2|TRBV4-3|-
CASSQDLVHRAYGYTF
TGCGCCAGCAGCCAAGATCTCGTCCACCGGGCCTATGGCTACACCTTC
>-|TRBJ1-1|TRBV7-9|-
CASSSEGGTEAFF
TGTGCCAGCAGCTCCGAAGGGGGCACTGAAGCTTTCTTT
>few|TRBJ2-1|TRBV28|TRBD2
CASRTTSGRAYEQFF
TGTGCCAGCAGAACTACTAGCGGGAGGGCCTATGAGCAGTTCTTC
>-|TRBJ2-1|TRBV27|-
CASSLSMGVSEQFF
TGTGCCAGCAGTTTATCGATGGGGGTTAGTGAGCAGTTCTTC
>-|TRBJ2-2|TRBV6-1|TRBD2
CASSGRLAGNTGELFF
TGTGCCAGCAGTGGACGACTAGCGGGGAACACCGGGGAGCTGTTTTTT
>-|TRBJ2-1|TRBV5-5|TRBD1
CASSLQGVLYNEQFF
TGTGCCAGCAGCCTACAGGGGGTCCTTTACAATGAGCAGTTCTTC
>many|TRBJ1-3|TRBV4-3|TRBD1
CASSQDVGQGRGGNTIYF
TGCGCCAGCAGCCAAGATGTAGGACAGGGAAGAGGTGGAAACACCATATATTTT
>-|TRBJ1-2|TRBV6-2/TRBV6-3|-
CASRQRTDSDGYTF
TGTGCCAGCAGACAACGGACAGATTCGGATGGCTACACCTTC